This T cell receptor beta chain is from a study of post-analysis software for immune sequencing data (dated by TCRdb to the mid-2010s). Context from the whole study: Disease courses on record covered relapsing-remitting, secondary progressive and progressive-relapsing multiple sclerosis, though some patients had no subtype annotation. A subset of samples was prepared in parallel using single-end sample barcoding, then pooled and co-amplified after Illumina adapter ligation. The patient repertoires were compared against around eleven previously published healthy control repertoires obtained from donors aged about 6 to 25 years. Overall results and qualifications from the work: Compared with controls, multiple sclerosis patients had significantly lower normalized Chao1 diversity, a finding suggesting substantial peripheral T-cell clonal expansion. The multiple sclerosis patient group was slightly younger than the control group. Strong co-clustering of samples prepared in the same batch was shown by direct clustering with F measure, prompting a batch-effect correction. Significantly higher frequencies in patients than in controls were found for several TRBV segments, including TRBV5-6, TRBV5-1 and TRBV20-1.

V and J are truncated by 2 bases and 2 bases respectively, leaving an intervening sequence of 7 bases. The germline V gene supplies CDR1 SGHTA and CDR2 FQGTGA. The CDR3, cysteine through phenylalanine, is 13 amino acids long. Left in the record is the CDR3 DNA by itself, 39 bases read in frame from the first base. This clonotype was picked up a small number of times. Its specific antigen is unknown. Per-nucleotide qualities are absent, and no much larger clonotype sits a single base away. Libraries were built with PCR. Reads for this sample came from an Illumina HiSeq 2500. Unique molecular identifiers were incorporated into TCR beta cDNA libraries to reduce PCR and sequencing biases. Some 500,000 cDNA molecules were obtained per 1 to 10 million input T cells, so each molecule approximated one T cell. The patient libraries were prepared and sequenced with the same protocol used for the earlier healthy control dataset. Within a given batch, samples were prepared together, multiplexed and sequenced on the same HiSeq lane. Under the source paper's analysis protocol: MIGEC handled the raw barcoded reads, throwing out single-read molecular identifier groups before consensus assembly and CDR3 extraction. VDJtools was used for post-analysis of the clonotype tables, with diversity normalized by down-sampling every dataset to the smallest sample size. In repertoire overlap clustering, CDR3 amino acid sequences, but not nucleotide sequences, were matched to correct batch-related cross-sample contamination. TCRdb cleaned the public reads at Q25 with fastp, built clones with MiXCR and kept in-frame beta chains. Rows with one shared CDR3 protein collapse into an entry with the most common genes and DNA. These V and J calls originate from TCRdb's pipeline instead of the authors' own analysis. The sample table contains hundreds of thousands of distinct CDR3 sequences; only one count was recorded for under 55% of them. Roughly 12% of the sample rests with the top ten.

To demonstrate the VDJtools post-analysis software, the study profiled TCR beta repertoires from the peripheral blood of about 13 young patients with multiple sclerosis. The patients with multiple sclerosis were children and adolescents between about 6 and 16 years of age. The receptor's source is a girl aged 5 to 17 with multiple sclerosis. Sequenced material: blood. The V gene is TRBV7-3 and the J gene is TRBJ2-7; the D gene remains uncertain. The CDR3 loop reads CASSLLGTYEQYF. The DNA sequence is given as TGTGCCAGCAGCTTATTAGGGACCTACGAGCAGTACTTC.